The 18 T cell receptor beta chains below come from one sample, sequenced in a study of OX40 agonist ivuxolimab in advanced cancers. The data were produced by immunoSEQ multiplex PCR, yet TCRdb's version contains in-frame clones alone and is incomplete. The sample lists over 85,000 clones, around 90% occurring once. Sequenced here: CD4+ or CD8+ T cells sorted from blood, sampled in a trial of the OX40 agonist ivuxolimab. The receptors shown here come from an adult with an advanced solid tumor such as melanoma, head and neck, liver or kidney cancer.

CDR3 sequence (DNA): TGTGCCAGCAGCTTAGCCCTGACTAGCGGGACCACAGATACGCAGTATTTT. This sequence encodes CASSLALTSGTTDTQYF. The chain has TRBV13 and TRBJ2-3, with 11 bases fitting TRBD2. This CDR3 is 17 amino acids long. Trimming cost V 1 base and J 2 bases; bases outside gene matches: 5. Germline CDR1 reads PRHDT; CDR2 reads FYEKMQ (reference sequence).

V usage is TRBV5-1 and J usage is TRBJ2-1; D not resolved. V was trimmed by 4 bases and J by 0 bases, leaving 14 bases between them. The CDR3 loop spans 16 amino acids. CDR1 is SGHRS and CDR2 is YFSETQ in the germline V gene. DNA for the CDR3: TGCGCCAGCAGCCTCCGCGTGAGCAACTCCTACAATGAGCAGTTCTTC. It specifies CASSLRVSNSYNEQFF. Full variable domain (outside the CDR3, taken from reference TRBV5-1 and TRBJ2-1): KAGVTQTPRYLIKTRGQQVTLSCSPISGHRSVSWYQQTPGQGLQFLFEYFSETQRNKGNFPGRFSGRQFSNSRSEMNVSTLELGDSALYLCASSLRVSNSYNEQFFGPGTRLTVL.

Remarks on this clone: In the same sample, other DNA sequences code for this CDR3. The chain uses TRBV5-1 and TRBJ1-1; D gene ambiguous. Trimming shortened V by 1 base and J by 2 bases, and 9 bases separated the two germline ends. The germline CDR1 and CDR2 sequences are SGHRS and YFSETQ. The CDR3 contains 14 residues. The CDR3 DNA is TGCGCCAGCAGCTTGACCCCGGGAAACACTGAAGCTTTCTTT. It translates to CASSLTPGNTEAFF. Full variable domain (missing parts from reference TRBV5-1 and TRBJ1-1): KAGVTQTPRYLIKTRGQQVTLSCSPISGHRSVSWYQQTPGQGLQFLFEYFSETQRNKGNFPGRFSGRQFSNSRSEMNVSTLELGDSALYLCASSLTPGNTEAFFGQGTRLTVV.

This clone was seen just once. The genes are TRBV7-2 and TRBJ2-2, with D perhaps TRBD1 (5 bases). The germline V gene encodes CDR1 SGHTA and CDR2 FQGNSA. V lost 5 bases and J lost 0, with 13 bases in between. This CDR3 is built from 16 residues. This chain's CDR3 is CASSVRGGSNTGELFF. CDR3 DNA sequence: TGTGCCAGCAGCGTTAGGGGCGGCTCGAACACCGGGGAGCTGTTTTTT.

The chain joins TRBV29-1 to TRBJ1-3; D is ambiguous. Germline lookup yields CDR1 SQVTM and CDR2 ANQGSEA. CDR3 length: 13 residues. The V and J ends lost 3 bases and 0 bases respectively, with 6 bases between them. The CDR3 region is CSVEHSSGNTIYF. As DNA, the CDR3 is TGCAGCGTTGAGCACAGCTCTGGAAACACCATATATTTT.

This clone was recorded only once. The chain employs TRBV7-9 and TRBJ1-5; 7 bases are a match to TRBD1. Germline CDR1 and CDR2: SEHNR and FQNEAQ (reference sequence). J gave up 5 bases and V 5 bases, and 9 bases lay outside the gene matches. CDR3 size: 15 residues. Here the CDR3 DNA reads TGTGCCAGCAGCCCGCAGGGGGGTTCGGATCAGCCCCAGCATTTT. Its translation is CASSPQGGSDQPQHF.

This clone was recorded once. The CDR3 protein is CASSLEVSYEQFF. The DNA for the CDR3 is TGTGCCAGCAGTTTAGAGGTTTCATATGAGCAGTTCTTC. J is TRBJ2-1 and V is TRBV27, with no clear D. The germline V gene encodes CDR1 MNHEY and CDR2 SMNVEV (reference sequence). V was trimmed by 2 bases and J by 8 bases, leaving 10 bases between them. The length of the CDR3 is 13 residues.

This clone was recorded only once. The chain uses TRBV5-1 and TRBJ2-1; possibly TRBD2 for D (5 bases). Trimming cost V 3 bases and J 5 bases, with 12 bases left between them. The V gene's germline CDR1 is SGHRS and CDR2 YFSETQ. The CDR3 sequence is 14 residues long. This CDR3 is CASSSPLANNEQFF. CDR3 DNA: TGCGCCAGCAGCTCCCCTCTAGCAAACAATGAGCAGTTCTTC.

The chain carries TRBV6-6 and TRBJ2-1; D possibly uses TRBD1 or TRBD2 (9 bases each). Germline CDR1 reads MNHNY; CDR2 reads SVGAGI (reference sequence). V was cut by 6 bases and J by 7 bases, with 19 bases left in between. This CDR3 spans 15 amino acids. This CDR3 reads CASRAQGAGGNEQFF. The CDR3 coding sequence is TGTGCCAGCAGAGCACAGGGGGCGGGGGGGAATGAGCAGTTCTTC.

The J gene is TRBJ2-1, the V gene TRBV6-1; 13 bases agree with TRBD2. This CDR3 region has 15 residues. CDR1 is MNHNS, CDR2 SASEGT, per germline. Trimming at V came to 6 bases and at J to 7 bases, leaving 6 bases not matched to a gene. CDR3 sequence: CASSTGTSGKNEQFF. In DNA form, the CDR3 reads TGTGCCAGCAGCACCGGGACTAGCGGGAAGAATGAGCAGTTCTTC.

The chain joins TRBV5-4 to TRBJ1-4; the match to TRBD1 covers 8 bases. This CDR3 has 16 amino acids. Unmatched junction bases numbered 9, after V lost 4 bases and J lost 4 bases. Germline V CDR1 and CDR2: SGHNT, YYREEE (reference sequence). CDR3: CASSPTLTGDNEKLFF. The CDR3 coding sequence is TGTGCCAGCAGCCCTACCCTGACAGGGGATAATGAAAAACTGTTTTTT.

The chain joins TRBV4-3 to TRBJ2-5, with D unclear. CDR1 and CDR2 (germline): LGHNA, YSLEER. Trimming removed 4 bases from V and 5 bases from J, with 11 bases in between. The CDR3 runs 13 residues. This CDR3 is CASSRDVQETQYF. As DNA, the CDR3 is TGCGCCAGCAGCCGAGATGTGCAGGAGACCCAGTACTTC.

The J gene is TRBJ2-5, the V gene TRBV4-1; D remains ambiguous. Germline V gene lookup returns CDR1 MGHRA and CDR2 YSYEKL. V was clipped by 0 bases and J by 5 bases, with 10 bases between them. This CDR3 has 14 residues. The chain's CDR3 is CASSQELSRETQYF. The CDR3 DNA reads TGCGCCAGCAGCCAAGAGCTCTCAAGGGAGACCCAGTACTTC.

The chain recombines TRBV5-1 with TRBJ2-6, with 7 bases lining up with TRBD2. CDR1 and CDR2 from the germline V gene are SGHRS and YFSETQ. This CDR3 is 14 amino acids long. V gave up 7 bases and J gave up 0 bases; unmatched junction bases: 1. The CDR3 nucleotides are TGCGCCAGCCGGACTAGCTCTGGGGCCAACGTCCTGACTTTC. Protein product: CASRTSSGANVLTF.

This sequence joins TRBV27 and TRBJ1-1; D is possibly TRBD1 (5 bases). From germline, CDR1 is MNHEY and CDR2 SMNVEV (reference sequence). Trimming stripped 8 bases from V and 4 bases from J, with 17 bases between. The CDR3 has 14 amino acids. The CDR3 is CASRSREGVTEAFF. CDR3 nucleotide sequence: TGTGCCAGCCGCTCGCGCGAAGGGGTCACTGAAGCTTTCTTT.

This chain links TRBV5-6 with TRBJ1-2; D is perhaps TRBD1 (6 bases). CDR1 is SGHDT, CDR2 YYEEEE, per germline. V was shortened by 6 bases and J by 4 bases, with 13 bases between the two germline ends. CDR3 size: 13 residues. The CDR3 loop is CASNRDRLYGYTF. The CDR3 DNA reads TGTGCCAGCAATAGAGACAGGCTCTATGGCTACACCTTC.

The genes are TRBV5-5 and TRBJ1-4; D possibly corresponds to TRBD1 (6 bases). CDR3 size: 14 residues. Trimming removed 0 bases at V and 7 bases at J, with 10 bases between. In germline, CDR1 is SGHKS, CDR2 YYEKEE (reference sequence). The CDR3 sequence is CASSLVQGVEKLFF. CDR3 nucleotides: TGTGCCAGCAGCTTGGTACAGGGCGTTGAAAAACTGTTTTTT.

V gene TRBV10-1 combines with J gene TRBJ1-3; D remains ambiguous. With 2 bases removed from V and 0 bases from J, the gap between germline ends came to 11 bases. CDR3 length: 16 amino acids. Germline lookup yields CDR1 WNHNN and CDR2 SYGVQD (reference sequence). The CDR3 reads CASSETRHHSGNTIYF. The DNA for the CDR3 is TGCGCCAGCAGTGAGACGAGACACCACTCTGGAAACACCATATATTTT.